What follows are 30 T cell receptor beta chains derived from one specimen sequenced in a study of T cell responses to AZD1222 COVID-19 vaccine. The data were produced by immunoSEQ multiplex PCR, yet TCRdb's version contains in-frame clones alone and is incomplete. The sample shows 99,000 or so clones, about 88% of them seen only once. This specimen was peripheral blood, taken 28 days after the second AZD1222 dose. These receptors were obtained from an adult who received the AZD1222 COVID-19 vaccine.

J is TRBJ2-3 and V is TRBV30, with D possibly being TRBD2 (6 bases). Germline V gene sequence: CDR1 GTSNPN, CDR2 SVGIG (reference sequence). There are 12 residues in the CDR3. V gave up 5 bases and J gave up 6 bases, with 12 bases separating them. DNA of the CDR3: TGTGCCTGGGAACCCCTAGCGGATACGCAGTATTTT. Translating gives CAWEPLADTQYF.

The chain combines TRBV11-2 with TRBJ2-7, with 7 positions matching TRBD1. Germline V gives CDR1 SGHAT, CDR2 FQNNGV. Losses at the gene ends were 0 bases for V and 3 bases for J; bases not matched to a gene: 11. There are 17 residues in the CDR3. The CDR3 loop reads CASSLDGGQSWHYEQYF. The CDR3 region has the DNA TGTGCCAGCAGCTTAGATGGGGGACAGAGTTGGCACTACGAGCAGTACTTC.

V and J are TRBV2 and TRBJ2-7; D is uncertain. Germline lookup yields CDR1 SNHLY and CDR2 FYNNEI. CDR3 size: 14 residues. The V end lost 2 bases, the J end lost 2 bases, and 10 bases lay between the germline ends. The CDR3 DNA follows: TGTGCCAGCAGTGAAAGGCAGGCCCCCTACGAGCAGTACTTC. This codes for CASSERQAPYEQYF.

The genes are TRBV27 and TRBJ2-1; 7 positions agree with TRBD2. The CDR3 length is 15 residues. Germline V CDR1 and CDR2: MNHEY, SMNVEV (reference sequence). V shed 6 bases, J shed 3 bases, and the junction held 8 bases outside the gene matches. The CDR3 protein is CASSINREVYNEQFF. CDR3 nucleotide sequence: TGTGCCAGCAGCATAAATCGGGAGGTCTACAATGAGCAGTTCTTC.

The chain employs TRBV28 and TRBJ2-7; the match to TRBD2 covers 8 bases. Germline loops: CDR1 MDHEN, CDR2 SYDVKM. Losses at the gene ends were 5 bases for V and 0 bases for J; bases not matched to a gene: 3. This CDR3 region has 14 residues. The DNA of the CDR3 is TGTGCCAGCAGTCTAGCGGGTTCCTCCTACGAGCAGTACTTC. As protein: CASSLAGSSYEQYF.

J is TRBJ2-7 and V is TRBV7-3; D not resolved. The CDR3 loop spans 15 amino acids. V lost 4 bases and J 3 bases, leaving 16 bases between the germline ends. CDR1 and CDR2 (germline): SGHTA, FQGTGA. CDR3 region: CASSSQASAIYEQYF. Here the CDR3 DNA reads TGTGCCAGCAGCTCCCAAGCTTCAGCAATCTACGAGCAGTACTTC.

The V and J genes are TRBV15 and TRBJ2-7, with a weak D call TRBD2 (6 bases). The CDR3 sequence is 16 residues long. Trimming removed 0 bases from V and 3 bases from J, with 15 bases in between. From germline, CDR1 is LNHNV and CDR2 YYDKDF (reference sequence). CDR3: CATSRDPRRDLYEQYF. The CDR3 DNA reads as TGTGCCACCAGCAGAGATCCAAGGCGGGATCTCTACGAGCAGTACTTC. Together with reference TRBV15 and TRBJ2-7, the CDR3 gives the full variable domain: DAMVIQNPRYQVTQFGKPVTLSCSQTLNHNVMYWYQQKSSQAPKLLFHYYDKDFNNEADTPDNFQSRRPNTSFCFLDIRSPGLGDTAMYLCATSRDPRRDLYEQYFGPGTRLTVT.

The chain recombines TRBV3-1 (or the pseudogene TRBV3-2) with TRBJ1-5; D unresolved. The germline V gene has CDR1 LGHDT and CDR2 YNNKEL (reference sequence). Trimming removed 0 bases from V and 7 bases from J, with 16 bases in between. The CDR3 covers 16 residues. DNA for the CDR3: TGTGCCAGCAGCCAAGACTTGGTACGGGTTGGCCAGCCCCAGCATTTT. Encoded protein: CASSQDLVRVGQPQHF.

This chain joins TRBV3-1 (or the pseudogene TRBV3-2) and TRBJ2-1; 8 bases are shared with TRBD1. The CDR3 sequence is 18 residues long. J was trimmed by 6 bases and V by 1 base; bases with no gene match: 14. Per the germline V gene, CDR1 is LGHDT and CDR2 is YNNKEL (reference sequence). The CDR3 here is CASSQVIGQGPRGNEQFF. The CDR3 DNA is TGTGCCAGCAGCCAAGTCATAGGACAGGGTCCAAGGGGCAATGAGCAGTTCTTC.

CDR3 sequence: CASSPSVQAGEQYF. The CDR3, as DNA: TGTGCCAGCAGCCCCTCCGTCCAGGCGGGCGAGCAGTACTTC. This chain connects TRBV9 to TRBJ2-7; TRBD2 might be the D (5 bases). The V end was cut by 4 bases, the J end by 6 bases, with 17 bases between. The CDR3 covers 14 residues. Germline CDR1 and CDR2: SGDLS and YYNGEE.

The CDR3 sequence: CASSPGEYEQYF. In nucleotides, the CDR3 is TGTGCCAGCAGTCCCGGGGAGTACGAGCAGTACTTC. The chain has TRBV3-1 (or the pseudogene TRBV3-2) and TRBJ2-7, with a tentative D call TRBD2 (5 bases). The CDR3 spans 12 residues. Between the trimmed V and J ends, which lost 6 bases and 4 bases, there was a span of 10 bases. Germline V lookup: CDR1 LGHDT, CDR2 YNNKEL (reference sequence).

The chain is built from TRBV28 and TRBJ1-1, with D possibly TRBD1 on 5 matching bases. The germline V gene has CDR1 MDHEN and CDR2 SYDVKM. Trimming shortened V by 5 bases and J by 0 bases, and 22 bases separated the two germline ends. This CDR3 comprises 18 residues. The CDR3: CASSAGRAGRIMNTEAFF. CDR3 sequence (DNA): TGTGCCAGCAGTGCTGGCCGGGCAGGGAGAATTATGAACACTGAAGCTTTCTTT.

The chain employs TRBV27 and TRBJ2-7; possible D gene TRBD2, 5 bases. CDR1 and CDR2 (germline): MNHEY, SMNVEV (reference sequence). This CDR3 has 15 residues. Trimming took off 6 bases at V and 0 bases at J, with 15 bases between the two ends. CDR3 protein: CASRDTKRSSYEQYF. The CDR3 region has the DNA TGTGCCAGCAGAGATACTAAGCGGAGCTCCTACGAGCAGTACTTC.

The chain employs TRBV14 and TRBJ2-1; 12 nucleotides agree with TRBD2. The V segment lost 4 bases and the J segment 5 bases; nucleotides outside the gene matches: 12. Germline V lookup: CDR1 SGHDN, CDR2 FVKESK. CDR3 length: 18 residues. Here the CDR3 DNA reads TGTGCCAGCAGCCCGGGACTAGCGGGCCTCCAGCTGAACAATGAGCAGTTCTTC. Its translation: CASSPGLAGLQLNNEQFF.

The chain employs TRBV6-1 and TRBJ1-5; no clear D. The V gene lost 2 bases and the J gene lost 6 bases, with 8 bases spanning the gap. This CDR3 spans 13 amino acids. Germline CDR1 MNHNS, CDR2 SASEGT. CDR3 residues: CASSEPVGQPQHF. CDR3 nucleotides: TGTGCCAGCAGTGAACCAGTGGGTCAGCCCCAGCATTTT.

This clone is a singleton in its sample. V and J are TRBV6-5 and TRBJ1-6, with 7 bases matching TRBD1. Germline-derived CDR1 and CDR2 are MNHEY and SVGAGI. This CDR3 has 12 residues. Trimming took 6 bases from V and 11 from J; bases not matched to a gene: 4. CDR3: CASSRGRTPLHF. The CDR3 DNA reads as TGTGCCAGCAGCAGGGGGAGGACACCCCTCCACTTT.

The V gene is TRBV28, the J gene TRBJ1-4; a weak D match, TRBD1 (6 bases). The V gene lost 4 bases and the J gene lost 4 bases, with 13 bases spanning the gap. Germline CDR1 and CDR2: MDHEN and SYDVKM. The CDR3 runs 15 residues. CDR3 bases: TGTGCCAGCAGTTCCATGACAGGCTATAATGAAAAACTGTTTTTT. Protein: CASSSMTGYNEKLFF.

This chain joins TRBV19 and TRBJ1-6, with D possibly TRBD1 on 6 matching bases. The CDR3 loop spans 16 amino acids. V dropped 4 bases and J dropped 7 bases, with 17 bases sitting between them. Germline lookup yields CDR1 LNHDA and CDR2 SQIVND (reference sequence). CDR3 protein: CASSNRQASRNSPLHF. The CDR3 region has the DNA TGTGCCAGTAGTAACAGACAGGCGTCCAGGAATTCACCCCTCCACTTT.

This chain uses TRBV7-8 with TRBJ1-2, with D maybe TRBD1 (5 bases). This CDR3 region has 16 residues. Germline values: CDR1 SGHVS, CDR2 FQNEAQ. With 5 bases removed from V and 7 bases from J, the gap between germline ends came to 23 bases. The CDR3 spells CASSEQGQAGVGGYTF. The CDR3 nucleotides are TGTGCCAGCAGCGAGCAGGGCCAGGCCGGGGTGGGTGGCTACACCTTC.

The chain has TRBV28 and TRBJ1-4; D uncertain. Germline CDR1 reads MDHEN; CDR2 reads SYDVKM. This CDR3 is built from 15 residues. V lost 4 bases to trimming and J lost 3 bases, with 12 bases between them. CDR3: CASSYMTKANEKLFF. CDR3 nucleotides: TGTGCCAGCAGTTACATGACAAAAGCTAATGAAAAACTGTTTTTT.

This clone occurred once. The rearrangement uses TRBV9 and TRBJ2-3, with D perhaps matching TRBD1 (5 bases). The germline V gene encodes CDR1 SGDLS and CDR2 YYNGEE. V dropped 0 bases and J dropped 1 base, with 15 bases sitting between them. The CDR3 has 17 residues. CDR3: CASSVGDRALGTDTQYF. The DNA of the CDR3 is TGTGCCAGCAGCGTAGGAGACAGAGCGTTAGGCACAGATACGCAGTATTTT.

This sequence joins TRBV27 and TRBJ2-2; 7 bases match TRBD1. Trimming took 3 bases from V and 4 from J; bases not matched to a gene: 8. CDR1 and CDR2 from the germline V gene are MNHEY and SMNVEV (reference sequence). The CDR3 spans 16 residues. CDR3 residues: CASSLQQGGRTGELFF. The DNA for the CDR3 is TGTGCCAGCAGTTTGCAACAAGGGGGCCGCACCGGGGAGCTGTTTTTT.

The J gene is TRBJ1-5, the V gene TRBV30; TRBD1 matches 9 bases. J lost 1 base, V lost 2 bases, and 15 bases had no gene match. The V gene's germline CDR1 is GTSNPN and CDR2 SVGIG (reference sequence). CDR3 length: 19 residues. The CDR3: CAWSTRQGVHIGSNQPQHF. The CDR3, as DNA: TGTGCCTGGAGTACCCGACAGGGGGTTCATATAGGGAGCAATCAGCCCCAGCATTTT.

The rearrangement joins TRBV27 to TRBJ2-1, with D possibly matching TRBD2 (6 bases). Deletions cut 2 bases from V and 8 bases from J, with 13 bases between. Germline CDR1 MNHEY, CDR2 SMNVEV (reference sequence). The CDR3 consists of 14 residues. This CDR3 is CASSLVRLDHEQFF. CDR3 nucleotides: TGTGCCAGCAGTTTAGTACGACTAGATCATGAGCAGTTCTTC.

V usage is TRBV9 and J usage is TRBJ1-3; TRBD1 matches at 9 bases. The CDR3 runs to 16 residues. V shed 0 bases and J 1 base; nucleotides not matched to a gene: 2. CDR1 and CDR2 (germline): SGDLS, YYNGEE. The CDR3 region has the DNA TGTGCCAGCAGCGTAGAGGGGACAGGGTCTGGAAACACCATATATTTT. Its translation: CASSVEGTGSGNTIYF.

V gene TRBV2 combines with J gene TRBJ1-2, with D unclear. Germline CDR1 and CDR2: SNHLY and FYNNEI. The CDR3 is 12 amino acids. V gave up 6 bases and J gave up 4 bases, with 9 bases separating them. Here the CDR3 reads CASSLDGYGYTF. The DNA for the CDR3 is TGTGCCAGCAGCCTGGACGGCTATGGCTACACCTTC.

This rearrangement joins TRBV2 to TRBJ1-2; D is undetermined. CDR3 length: 15 residues. CDR1 is SNHLY, CDR2 FYNNEI, per germline. Trimming removed 4 bases at V and 2 bases at J, with 14 bases between. The CDR3 loop is CASSVKGSLNYGYTF. The CDR3 DNA reads TGTGCCAGCAGTGTAAAGGGCAGTCTCAACTATGGCTACACCTTC.

This clone was picked up a small number of times. The gene calls are TRBV18 and TRBJ1-1; perhaps TRBD1 as D (5 bases). There are 14 residues in the CDR3. Germline CDR1 KGHSH, CDR2 LQKENI. V lost 4 bases and J 6 bases, leaving 15 bases between the germline ends. CDR3 nucleotides: TGTGCCAGCTCACGAACCCAGGGAGGCGCTGAAGCTTTCTTT. It codes for CASSRTQGGAEAFF.

This sequence joins TRBV7-3 and TRBJ2-3, with 7 bases that match TRBD2. The CDR3 sequence is 14 residues long. In germline, CDR1 is SGHTA, CDR2 FQGTGA. After removal of 5 bases from V and 4 bases from J, the junction contained 6 bases not matched to a gene. CDR3 DNA: TGTGCCAGCAGCCTAAGCGGGATCCCAGATACGCAGTATTTT. Translation: CASSLSGIPDTQYF.

A single count supports this clone. The chain employs TRBV3-1 (or the pseudogene TRBV3-2) and TRBJ2-1, with a possible D match to TRBD2 (6 bases). V lost 4 bases to trimming and J lost 4 bases, with 14 bases between them. Germline-derived CDR1 and CDR2 are LGHDT and YNNKEL (reference sequence). The CDR3 is made up of 15 amino acids. CDR3 in DNA: TGTGCCAGCAGCCCATTCCCGGGGGTATACAATGAGCAGTTCTTC. Its protein is CASSPFPGVYNEQFF.